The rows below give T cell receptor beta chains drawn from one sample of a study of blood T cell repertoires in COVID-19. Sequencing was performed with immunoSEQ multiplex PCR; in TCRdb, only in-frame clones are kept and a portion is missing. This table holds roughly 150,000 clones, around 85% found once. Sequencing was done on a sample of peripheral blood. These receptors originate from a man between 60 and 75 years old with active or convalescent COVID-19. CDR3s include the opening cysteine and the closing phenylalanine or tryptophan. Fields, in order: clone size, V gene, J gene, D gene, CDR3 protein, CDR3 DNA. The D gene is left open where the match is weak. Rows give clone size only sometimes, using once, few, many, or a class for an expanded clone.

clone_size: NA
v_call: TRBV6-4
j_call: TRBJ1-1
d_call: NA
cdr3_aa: CASSDSSRGTEAFF
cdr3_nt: TGTGCCAGCAGTGACTCGAGCAGGGGCACTGAAGCTTTCTTT

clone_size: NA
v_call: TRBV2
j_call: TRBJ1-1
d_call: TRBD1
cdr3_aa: CASWGWGDRGLTEAFF
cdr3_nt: TGTGCCAGCTGGGGGTGGGGTGACAGGGGGCTGACTGAAGCTTTCTTT

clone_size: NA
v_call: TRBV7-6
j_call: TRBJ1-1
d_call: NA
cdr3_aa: CASSLLGPGGKNTEAFF
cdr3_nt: TGTGCCAGCAGCTTATTAGGGCCGGGGGGTAAGAACACTGAAGCTTTCTTT

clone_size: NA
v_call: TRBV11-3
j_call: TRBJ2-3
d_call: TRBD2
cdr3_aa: CASSRRWTSATDTQYF
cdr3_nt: TGTGCCAGCAGTCGTCGGTGGACTAGCGCCACAGATACGCAGTATTTT

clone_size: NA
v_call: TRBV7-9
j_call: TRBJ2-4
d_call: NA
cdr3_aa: CASSLVSSLRNIQYF
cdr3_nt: TGTGCCAGCAGCTTAGTTTCCTCCCTCCGAAACATTCAGTACTTC

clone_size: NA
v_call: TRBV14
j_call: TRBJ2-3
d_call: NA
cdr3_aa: CASTSGSTDTQYF
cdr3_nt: TGTGCCAGCACCAGCGGGAGCACAGATACGCAGTATTTT

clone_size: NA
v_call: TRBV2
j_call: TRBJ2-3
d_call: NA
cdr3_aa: CASSEPTGGTFTDTQYF
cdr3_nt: TGTGCCAGCAGCGAGCCTACAGGAGGGACTTTCACAGATACGCAGTATTTT

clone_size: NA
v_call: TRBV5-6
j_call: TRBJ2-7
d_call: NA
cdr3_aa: CASSLNSYEQYF
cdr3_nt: TGTGCCAGCAGCTTGAACTCTTACGAGCAGTACTTC

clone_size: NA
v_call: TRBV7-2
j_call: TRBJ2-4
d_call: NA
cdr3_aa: CASSLAQYRVQAKNIQYF
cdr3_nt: TGTGCCAGCAGCTTAGCTCAGTATCGGGTGCAAGCCAAAAACATTCAGTACTTC

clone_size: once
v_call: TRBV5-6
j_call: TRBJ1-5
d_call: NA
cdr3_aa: CASSLAGPAGQPQHF
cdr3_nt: TGTGCCAGCAGCTTGGCCGGGCCCGCGGGTCAGCCCCAGCATTTT

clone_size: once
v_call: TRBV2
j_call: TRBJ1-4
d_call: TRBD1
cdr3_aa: CASRLGQGNYEKLFF
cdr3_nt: TGTGCCAGCAGACTCGGACAGGGGAACTATGAAAAACTGTTTTTT

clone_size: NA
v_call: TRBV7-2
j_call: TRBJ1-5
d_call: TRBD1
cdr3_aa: CASSLQGASGNQPQHF
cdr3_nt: TGTGCCAGCAGCTTACAGGGGGCGAGCGGCAATCAGCCCCAGCATTTT

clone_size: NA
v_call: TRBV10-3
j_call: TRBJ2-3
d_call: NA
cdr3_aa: CAISEVRGSTDTQYF
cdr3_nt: TGTGCCATCAGTGAGGTTCGAGGGAGTACAGATACGCAGTATTTT

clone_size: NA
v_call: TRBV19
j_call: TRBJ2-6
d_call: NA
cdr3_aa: CASSTSVLSGANVLTF
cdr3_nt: TGTGCCAGTAGTACTTCGGTACTCTCTGGGGCCAACGTCCTGACTTTC

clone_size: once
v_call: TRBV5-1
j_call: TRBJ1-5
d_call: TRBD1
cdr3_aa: CASAPGQGAHQPQHF
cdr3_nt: TGCGCCAGCGCACCGGGACAGGGGGCTCATCAGCCCCAGCATTTT

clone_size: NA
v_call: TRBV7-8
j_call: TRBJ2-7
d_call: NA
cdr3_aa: CASSLESSYEQYF
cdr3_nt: TGTGCCAGCAGCTTAGAGTCCAGCTACGAGCAGTACTTC

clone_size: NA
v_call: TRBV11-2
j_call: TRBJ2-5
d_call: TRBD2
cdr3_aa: CASSSHGAGGWETQYF
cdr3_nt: TGTGCCAGCAGCTCGCACGGGGCGGGAGGCTGGGAGACCCAGTACTTC

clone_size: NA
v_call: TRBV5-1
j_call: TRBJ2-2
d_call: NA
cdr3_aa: CASKPANTGELFF
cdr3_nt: TGCGCCAGCAAACCAGCGAACACCGGGGAGCTGTTTTTT

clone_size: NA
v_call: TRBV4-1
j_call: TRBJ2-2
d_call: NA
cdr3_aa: CASSQAMGGSGELFF
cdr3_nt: TGCGCCAGCAGCCAAGCCATGGGGGGATCCGGGGAGCTGTTTTTT

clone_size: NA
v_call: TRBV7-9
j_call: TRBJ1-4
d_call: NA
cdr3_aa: CASRGEAGKLFF
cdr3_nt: TGTGCCAGCAGGGGGGAAGCGGGAAAACTGTTTTTT

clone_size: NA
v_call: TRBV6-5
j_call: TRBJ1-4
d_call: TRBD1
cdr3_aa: CASSSGTASKEKLFF
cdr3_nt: TGTGCCAGCAGTTCAGGGACAGCTTCAAAGGAAAAACTGTTTTTT

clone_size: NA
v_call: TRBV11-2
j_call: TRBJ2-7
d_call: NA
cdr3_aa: CASSLTSGPAYEQYF
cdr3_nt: TGTGCCAGCAGCTTGACGAGCGGGCCAGCCTACGAGCAGTACTTC

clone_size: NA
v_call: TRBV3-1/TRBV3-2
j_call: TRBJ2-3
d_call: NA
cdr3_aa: CASSQAFGGTDTQYF
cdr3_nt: TGTGCCAGCAGCCAAGCCTTCGGCGGAACAGATACGCAGTATTTT

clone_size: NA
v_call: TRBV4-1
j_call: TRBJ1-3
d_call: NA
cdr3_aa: CASSQDFPLSGNTIYF
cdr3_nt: TGCGCCAGCAGCCAAGATTTTCCCCTCTCTGGAAACACCATATATTTT

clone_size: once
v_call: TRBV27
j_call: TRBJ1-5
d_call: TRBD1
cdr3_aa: CASSLNRGSNQPQHF
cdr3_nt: TGTGCCAGCAGTTTGAACAGGGGAAGCAATCAGCCCCAGCATTTT

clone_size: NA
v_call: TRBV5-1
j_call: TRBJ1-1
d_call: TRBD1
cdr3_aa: CASSLAGGRTEAFF
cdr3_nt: TGCGCCAGCAGCTTGGCAGGGGGGAGGACTGAAGCTTTCTTT

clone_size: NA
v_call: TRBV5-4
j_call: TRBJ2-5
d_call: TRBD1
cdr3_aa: CASSSKDRGETQYF
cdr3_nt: TGTGCCAGCAGCTCTAAGGACAGGGGTGAGACCCAGTACTTC

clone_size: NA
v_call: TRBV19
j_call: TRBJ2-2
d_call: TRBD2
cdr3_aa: CASTPGRPGLRTPGELFF
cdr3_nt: TGTGCCAGTACTCCGGGACGCCCGGGACTACGTACACCCGGGGAGCTGTTTTTT

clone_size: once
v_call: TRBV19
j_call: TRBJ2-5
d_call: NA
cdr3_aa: CASSHQFGQLETQYF
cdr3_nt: TGTGCCAGTAGTCATCAGTTTGGACAGTTGGAGACCCAGTACTTC

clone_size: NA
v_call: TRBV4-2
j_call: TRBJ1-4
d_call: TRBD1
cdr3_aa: CASSQPDRPEKLFF
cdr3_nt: TGTGCCAGCAGCCAACCGGACAGGCCTGAAAAACTGTTTTTT

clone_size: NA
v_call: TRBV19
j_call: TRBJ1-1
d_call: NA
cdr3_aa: CASSARGSTEAFF
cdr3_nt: TGTGCCAGTAGTGCTCGTGGGAGCACTGAAGCTTTCTTT

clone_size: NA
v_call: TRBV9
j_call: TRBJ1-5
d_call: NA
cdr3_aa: CASSSGLAVGPQHF
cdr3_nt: TGTGCCAGCAGCTCCGGGCTAGCGGTAGGTCCCCAGCATTTT

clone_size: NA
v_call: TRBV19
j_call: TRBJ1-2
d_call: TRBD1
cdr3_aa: CASRLTGTGINYGYTF
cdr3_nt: TGTGCCAGTAGGTTGACCGGGACAGGAATCAACTATGGCTACACCTTC

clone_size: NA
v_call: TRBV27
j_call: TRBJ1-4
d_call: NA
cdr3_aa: CASRLTGFPATNEKLFF
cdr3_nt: TGTGCCAGCAGGTTAACAGGGTTCCCAGCAACTAATGAAAAACTGTTTTTT

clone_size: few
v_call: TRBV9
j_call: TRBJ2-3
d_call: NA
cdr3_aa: CASSVGEQRTDTQYF
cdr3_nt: TGTGCCAGCAGCGTAGGGGAGCAACGCACAGATACGCAGTATTTT

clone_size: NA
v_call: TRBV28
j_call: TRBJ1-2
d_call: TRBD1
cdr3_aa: CASSGQGYGYTF
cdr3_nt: TGTGCCAGCAGTGGACAGGGATATGGCTACACCTTC

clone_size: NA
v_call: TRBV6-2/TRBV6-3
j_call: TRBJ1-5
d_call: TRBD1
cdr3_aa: CASSYRQGAIRANQPQHF
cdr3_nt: TGTGCCAGCAGTTATCGGCAGGGGGCGATAAGAGCAAATCAGCCCCAACATTTT

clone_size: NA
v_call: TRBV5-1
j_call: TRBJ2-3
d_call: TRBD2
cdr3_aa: CASSYSGRGTDTQYF
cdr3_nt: TGCGCCAGCAGCTATAGCGGGAGGGGCACAGATACGCAGTATTTT

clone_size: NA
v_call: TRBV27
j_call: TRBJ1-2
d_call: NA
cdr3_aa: CASSGGRAYGYTF
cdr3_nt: TGTGCCAGCAGCGGTGGCAGGGCCTATGGCTACACCTTC

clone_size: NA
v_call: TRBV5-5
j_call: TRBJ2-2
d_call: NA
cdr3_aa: CASSFIGGAYTGELFF
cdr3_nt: TGTGCCAGCAGCTTCATTGGGGGGGCCTACACCGGGGAGCTGTTTTTT

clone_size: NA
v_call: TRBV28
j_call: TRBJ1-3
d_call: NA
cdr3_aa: CASSFPTADSGNTIYF
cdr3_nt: TGTGCCAGCAGTTTTCCTACAGCGGACTCTGGAAACACCATATATTTT

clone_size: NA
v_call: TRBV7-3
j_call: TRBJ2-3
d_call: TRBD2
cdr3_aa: CASSLTLTSENTDTQYF
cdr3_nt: TGTGCCAGCAGCTTAACTTTAACTAGCGAAAACACAGATACGCAGTATTTT

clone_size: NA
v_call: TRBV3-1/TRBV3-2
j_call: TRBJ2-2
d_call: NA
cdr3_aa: CASSLRGGANTGELFF
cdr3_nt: TGTGCCAGCAGCCTTCGCGGGGGCGCGAACACCGGGGAGCTGTTTTTT

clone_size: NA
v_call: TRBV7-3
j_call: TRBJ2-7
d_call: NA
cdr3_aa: CASTPRDSISYEQYF
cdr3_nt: TGTGCCAGCACCCCCCGGGATTCTATCTCCTACGAGCAGTACTTC

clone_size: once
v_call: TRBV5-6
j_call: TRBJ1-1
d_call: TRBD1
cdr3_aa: CASSFRGLNTEAFF
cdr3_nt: TGTGCCAGCAGCTTTAGGGGGCTGAACACTGAAGCTTTCTTT

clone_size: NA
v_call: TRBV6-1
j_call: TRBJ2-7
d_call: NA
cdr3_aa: CASSERGPLYEQYF
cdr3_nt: TGTGCCAGCAGTGAGCGGGGGCCCCTTTACGAGCAGTACTTC

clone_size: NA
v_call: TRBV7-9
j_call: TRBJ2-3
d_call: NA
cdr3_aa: CASSLAGQGTQYF
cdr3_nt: TGTGCCAGCAGCTTAGCGGGGCAGGGGACGCAGTATTTT